What follows is one T cell receptor beta chain and its context. The antigen remains undetermined. This sample is drawn from a study of PD-1 blockade in classical Hodgkin lymphoma. Findings and limits, study-wide: Possible causes of repertoire differences, disease activity or prior therapy, remain undefined. CD4+ TCR diversity rose significantly by C4D1, and CD8+ TCR diversity did not. When nivolumab was started under 1 year after ASCT, patients were excluded.

Autologous stem cell transplantation was followed by relapse in every patient, and brentuximab vedotin exposure varied. Complete response, partial response or progressive disease made up the best responses. Clones were read by immunoSEQ multiplex PCR, and TCRdb kept only the in-frame ones, dropping some. The sample contains 24,000 or so clones, 69% of which appear only once. The receptor's source is a human donor with classical Hodgkin lymphoma. The input for sequencing was peripheral blood mononuclear cells (PBMCs), taken at baseline.

CDR3 in amino acids: CASSLDNAPGELFF. CDR3 coding DNA: TGTGCCAGCAGCTTAGATAATGCCCCCGGGGAGCTGTTTTTT. J is TRBJ2-2 and V is TRBV11-2; D not resolved. The CDR3 is made up of 14 amino acids. V dropped 0 bases and J dropped 6 bases, with 8 bases sitting between them. CDR1 SGHAT and CDR2 FQNNGV come from the germline V gene.